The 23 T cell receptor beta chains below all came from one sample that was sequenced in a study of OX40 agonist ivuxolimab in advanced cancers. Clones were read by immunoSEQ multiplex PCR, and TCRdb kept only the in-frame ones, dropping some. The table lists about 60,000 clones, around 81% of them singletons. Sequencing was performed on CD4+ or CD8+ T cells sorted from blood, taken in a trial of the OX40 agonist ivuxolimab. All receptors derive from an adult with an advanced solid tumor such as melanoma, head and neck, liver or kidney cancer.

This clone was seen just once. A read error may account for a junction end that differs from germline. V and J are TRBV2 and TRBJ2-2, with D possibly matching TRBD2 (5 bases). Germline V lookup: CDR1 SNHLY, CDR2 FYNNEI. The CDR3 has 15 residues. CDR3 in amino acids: CAGSDSSYMTGELFF. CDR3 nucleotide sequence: TGTGCCGGCAGTGACTCTAGCTACATGACCGGGGAGCTGTTTTTT.

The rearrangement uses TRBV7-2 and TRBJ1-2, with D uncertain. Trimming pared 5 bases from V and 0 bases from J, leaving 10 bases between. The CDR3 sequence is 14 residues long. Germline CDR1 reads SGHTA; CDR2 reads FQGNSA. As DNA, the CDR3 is TGTGCCAGCAGCCGTCAGGAGGCTAACTATGGCTACACCTTC. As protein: CASSRQEANYGYTF.

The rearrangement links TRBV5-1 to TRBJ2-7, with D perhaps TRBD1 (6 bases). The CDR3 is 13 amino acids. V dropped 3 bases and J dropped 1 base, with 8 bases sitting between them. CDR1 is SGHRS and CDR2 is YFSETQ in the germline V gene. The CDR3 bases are TGCGCCAGCAGCTGGGACACTTCCTACGAGCAGTACTTC. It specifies CASSWDTSYEQYF.

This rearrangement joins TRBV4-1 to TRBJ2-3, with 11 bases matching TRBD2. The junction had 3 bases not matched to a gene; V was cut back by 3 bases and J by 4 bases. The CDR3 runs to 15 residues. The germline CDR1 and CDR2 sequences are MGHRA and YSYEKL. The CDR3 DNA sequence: TGCGCCAGCAGCCAGTTTAGCGGGGGGGCAGATACGCAGTATTTT. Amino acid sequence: CASSQFSGGADTQYF.

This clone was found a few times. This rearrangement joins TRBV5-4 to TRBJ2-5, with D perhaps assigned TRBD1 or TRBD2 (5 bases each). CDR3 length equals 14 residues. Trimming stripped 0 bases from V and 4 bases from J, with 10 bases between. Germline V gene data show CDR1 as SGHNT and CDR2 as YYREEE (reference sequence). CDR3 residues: CASSLAGPIETQYF. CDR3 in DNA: TGTGCCAGCAGCTTGGCGGGACCGATAGAGACCCAGTACTTC.

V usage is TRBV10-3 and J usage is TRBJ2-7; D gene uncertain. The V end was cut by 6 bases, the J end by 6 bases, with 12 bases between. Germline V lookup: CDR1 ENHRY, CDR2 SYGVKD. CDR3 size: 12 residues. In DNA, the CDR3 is TGTGCCATCAGAGACCCGCCCGCCGAGCAGTACTTC. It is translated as CAIRDPPAEQYF.

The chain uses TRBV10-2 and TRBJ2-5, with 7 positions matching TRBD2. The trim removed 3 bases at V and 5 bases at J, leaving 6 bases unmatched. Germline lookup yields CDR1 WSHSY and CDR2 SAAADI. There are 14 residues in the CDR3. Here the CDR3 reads CASSDPTSPETQYF. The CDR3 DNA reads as TGCGCCAGCAGTGATCCGACTAGCCCGGAGACCCAGTACTTC.

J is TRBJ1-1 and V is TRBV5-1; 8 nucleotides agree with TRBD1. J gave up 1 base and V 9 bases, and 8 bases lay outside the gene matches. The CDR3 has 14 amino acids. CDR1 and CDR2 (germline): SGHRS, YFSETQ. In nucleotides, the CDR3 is TGCGCCACTACGACAGGGGCAAGGAACACTGAAGCTTTCTTT. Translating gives CATTTGARNTEAFF.

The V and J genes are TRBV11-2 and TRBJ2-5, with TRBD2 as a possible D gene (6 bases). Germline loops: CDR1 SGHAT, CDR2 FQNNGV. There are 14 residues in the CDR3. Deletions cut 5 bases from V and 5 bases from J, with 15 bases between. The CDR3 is CASSLPGTLETQYF. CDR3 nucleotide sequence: TGTGCCAGCAGCCTGCCCGGGACTCTGGAGACCCAGTACTTC. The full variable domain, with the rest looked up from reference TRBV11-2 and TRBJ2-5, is EAGVAQSPRYKIIEKRQSVAFWCNPISGHATLYWYQQILGQGPKLLIQFQNNGVVDDSQLPKDRFSAERLKGVDSTLKIQPAKLEDSAVYLCASSLPGTLETQYFGPGTRLLVL.

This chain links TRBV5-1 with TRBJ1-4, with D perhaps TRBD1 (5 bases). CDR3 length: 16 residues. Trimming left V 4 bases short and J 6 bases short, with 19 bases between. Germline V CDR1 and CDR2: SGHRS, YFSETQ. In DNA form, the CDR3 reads TGCGCCAGCAGCCCCCAACTTGCAGGGAAGGATGAAAAACTGTTTTTT. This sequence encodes CASSPQLAGKDEKLFF.

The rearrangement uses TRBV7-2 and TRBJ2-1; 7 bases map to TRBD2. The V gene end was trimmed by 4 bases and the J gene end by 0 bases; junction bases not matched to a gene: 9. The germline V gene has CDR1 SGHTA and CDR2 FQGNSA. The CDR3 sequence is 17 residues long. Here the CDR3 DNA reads TGTGCCAGCAGCTGGACCCTTGGCGGGAGCTCCTACAATGAGCAGTTCTTC. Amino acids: CASSWTLGGSSYNEQFF.

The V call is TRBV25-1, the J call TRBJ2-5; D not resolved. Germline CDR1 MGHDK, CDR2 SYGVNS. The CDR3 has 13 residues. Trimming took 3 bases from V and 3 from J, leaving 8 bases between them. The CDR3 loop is CASSEVRKETQYF. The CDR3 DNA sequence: TGTGCCAGCAGTGAGGTCAGGAAAGAGACCCAGTACTTC.

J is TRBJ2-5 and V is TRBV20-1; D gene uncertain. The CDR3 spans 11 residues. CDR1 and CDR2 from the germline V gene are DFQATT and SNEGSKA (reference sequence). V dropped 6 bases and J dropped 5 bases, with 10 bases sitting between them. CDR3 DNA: TGCAGTGCAAAGGAGAGGGAGACCCAGTACTTC. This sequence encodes CSAKERETQYF.

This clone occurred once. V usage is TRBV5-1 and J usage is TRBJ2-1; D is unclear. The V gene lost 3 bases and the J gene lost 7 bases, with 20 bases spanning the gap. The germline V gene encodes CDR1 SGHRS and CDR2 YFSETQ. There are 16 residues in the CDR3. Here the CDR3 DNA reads TGCGCCAGCAGCTCAACATCGGGCACGACCAGGAATGAGCAGTTCTTC. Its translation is CASSSTSGTTRNEQFF.

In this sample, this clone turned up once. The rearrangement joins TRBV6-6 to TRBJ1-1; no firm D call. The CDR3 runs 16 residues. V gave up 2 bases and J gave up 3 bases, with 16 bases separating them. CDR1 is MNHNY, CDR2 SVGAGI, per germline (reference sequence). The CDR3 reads CASSYPQIALDTEAFF. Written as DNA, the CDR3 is TGTGCCAGCAGTTACCCCCAAATCGCTTTGGACACTGAAGCTTTCTTT.

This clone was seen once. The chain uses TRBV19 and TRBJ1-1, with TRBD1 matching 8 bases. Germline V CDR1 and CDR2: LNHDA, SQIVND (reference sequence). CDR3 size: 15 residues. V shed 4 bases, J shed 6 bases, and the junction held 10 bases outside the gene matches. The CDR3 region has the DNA TGTGCCAGTAGTACCCGGGGACAGGCAAAGCCTGAAGCTTTCTTT. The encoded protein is CASSTRGQAKPEAFF.

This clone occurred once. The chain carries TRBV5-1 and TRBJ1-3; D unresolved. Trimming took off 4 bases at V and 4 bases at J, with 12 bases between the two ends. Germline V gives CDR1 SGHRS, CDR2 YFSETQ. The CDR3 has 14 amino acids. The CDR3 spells CASSLDYWGNTIYF. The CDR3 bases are TGCGCCAGCAGCCTCGACTATTGGGGAAACACCATATATTTT.

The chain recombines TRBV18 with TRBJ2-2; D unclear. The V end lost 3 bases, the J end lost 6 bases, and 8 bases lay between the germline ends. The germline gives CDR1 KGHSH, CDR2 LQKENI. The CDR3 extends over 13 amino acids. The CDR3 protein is CASSPPQAGELFF. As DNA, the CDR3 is TGTGCCAGCTCACCGCCCCAGGCCGGGGAGCTGTTTTTT. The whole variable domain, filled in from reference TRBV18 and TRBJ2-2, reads NAGVMQNPRHLVRRRGQEARLRCSPMKGHSHVYWYRQLPEEGLKFMVYLQKENIIDESGMPKERFSAEFPKEGPSILRIQQVVRGDSAAYFCASSPPQAGELFFGEGSRLTVL.

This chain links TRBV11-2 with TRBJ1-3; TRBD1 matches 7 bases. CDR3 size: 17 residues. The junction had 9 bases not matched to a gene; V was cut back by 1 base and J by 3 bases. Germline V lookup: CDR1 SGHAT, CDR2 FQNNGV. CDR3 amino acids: CASSLAATGSFGNTIYF. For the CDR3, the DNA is TGTGCCAGCAGCTTAGCTGCGACAGGGAGCTTTGGAAACACCATATATTTT.

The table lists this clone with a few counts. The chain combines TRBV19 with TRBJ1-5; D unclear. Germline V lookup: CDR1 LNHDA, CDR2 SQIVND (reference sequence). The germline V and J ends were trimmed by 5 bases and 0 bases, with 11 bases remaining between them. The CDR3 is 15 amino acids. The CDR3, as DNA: TGTGCCAGTAGTGTGGACGGATATAGCAATCAGCCCCAGCATTTT. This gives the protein CASSVDGYSNQPQHF.

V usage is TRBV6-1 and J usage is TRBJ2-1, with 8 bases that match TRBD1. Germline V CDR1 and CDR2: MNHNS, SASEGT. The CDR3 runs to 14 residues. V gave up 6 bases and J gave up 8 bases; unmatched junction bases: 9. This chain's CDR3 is CASRLFDRGHEQFF. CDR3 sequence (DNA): TGTGCCAGCAGGCTGTTCGACAGGGGCCATGAGCAGTTCTTC.

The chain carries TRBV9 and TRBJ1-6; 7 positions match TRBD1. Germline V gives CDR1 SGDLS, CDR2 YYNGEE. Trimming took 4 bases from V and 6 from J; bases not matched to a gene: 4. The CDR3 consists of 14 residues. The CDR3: CASSITGANSPLHF. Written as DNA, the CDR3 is TGTGCCAGCAGCATAACAGGGGCTAATTCACCCCTCCACTTT.

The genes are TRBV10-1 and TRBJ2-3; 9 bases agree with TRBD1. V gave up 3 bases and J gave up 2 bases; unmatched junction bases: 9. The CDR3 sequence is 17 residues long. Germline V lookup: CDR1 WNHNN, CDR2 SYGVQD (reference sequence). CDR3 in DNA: TGCGCCAGCAGTGATGCGGGACAGGGACGGAACACAGATACGCAGTATTTT. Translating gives CASSDAGQGRNTDTQYF.